The 26 T cell receptor beta chains in this list originate from one sample, sequenced in a study of CD8 T cells in ankylosing spondylitis (dated by TCRdb to 2015 to 2018). Library generation was performed with 5' RACE. TCRdb lists the instrument as Illumina HiSeq 2500. TCRdb cleaned the public reads at Q25 with fastp, built clones with MiXCR and kept in-frame beta chains. Each record represents a unique CDR3 protein, reported with the most common genes and DNA among its rows. The sample has roughly 130,000 distinct CDR3 sequences on record, approximately 14% of them singletons. In total, the top ten clones hold 2.5% to 3.5% of the sample. The sample was blood, either unsorted or a sorted T cell fraction (not recorded which). These TCRs come from a female donor with ankylosing spondylitis or in good health (not recorded which).

This clonotype was counted only a few times. The J gene is TRBJ2-3, the V gene TRBV2; D perhaps matches TRBD1 (7 bases). The CDR3 runs 17 residues. The germline V and J ends were trimmed by 1 base and 1 base, with 15 bases remaining between them. Germline V CDR1 and CDR2: SNHLY, FYNNEI. CDR3 DNA: TGTGCCAGCAGTGAAGGTAACAGGGGACTCGGCACAGATACGCAGTATTTT. This sequence encodes CASSEGNRGLGTDTQYF.

This clonotype was seen at least ten times. Here the CDR3 DNA reads TGTGCCAGCAGCTTAGCGACTAGCGGATACACAGATACGCAGTATTTT. Translated: CASSLATSGYTDTQYF. The genes are TRBV7-2 and TRBJ2-3; 9 bases align to TRBD2. CDR1 and CDR2 (germline): SGHTA, FQGNSA. CDR3 length: 16 amino acids. The J segment lost 2 bases and the V segment lost 0 bases, leaving 3 bases of the junction unmatched.

This clonotype was detected many times. The V and J genes are TRBV12-3 or TRBV12-4 and TRBJ1-1; possible D gene TRBD1, 5 bases. The CDR3 consists of 15 residues. The V end lost 2 bases, the J end lost 4 bases, and 14 bases lay between the germline ends. This CDR3 reads CASSLFWGNGTEAFF. The CDR3 nucleotides are TGTGCCAGCAGTTTATTTTGGGGGAACGGCACTGAAGCTTTCTTT.

The table lists this clonotype with a count of one. A much larger clone lies one base from this, so it may be a read error. V and J are TRBV5-1 and TRBJ1-1; a possible D gene is TRBD1 (5 bases). Germline values: CDR1 SGHRS, CDR2 YFSETQ. The CDR3 runs to 13 residues. This CDR3 reads CASSHRQNTGAFF. DNA of the CDR3: TGCGCCAGCAGCCACCGACAGAACACTGGAGCTTTCTTT.

This clonotype was observed a few times. V gene TRBV2 combines with J gene TRBJ2-6, with D tentatively TRBD2 (5 bases). The germline V and J ends were trimmed by 5 bases and 0 bases, with 8 bases remaining between them. The CDR3 loop spans 15 amino acids. In germline, CDR1 is SNHLY, CDR2 FYNNEI. Written as DNA, the CDR3 is TGTGCCAGCAGTATACGGGACTCTGGGGCCAACGTCCTGACTTTC. Translation: CASSIRDSGANVLTF.

The J gene is TRBJ2-7, the V gene TRBV14; 9 bases map to TRBD2. Trimming took 3 bases from V and 2 from J; bases not matched to a gene: 8. The CDR3 covers 16 residues. Germline CDR1 is SGHDN and CDR2 is FVKESK. The CDR3 here is CASSHLIAGVTYEQYF. CDR3 in DNA: TGTGCCAGCAGCCACCTCATAGCGGGAGTCACCTACGAGCAGTACTTC.

This clonotype was observed a few times. This chain joins TRBV20-1 and TRBJ2-3; TRBD2 aligns across 11 bases. The ends lost 4 bases at V and 5 bases at J; junction bases unmatched: 14. The CDR3 runs to 17 residues. The germline CDR1 and CDR2 sequences are DFQATT and SNEGSKA (reference sequence). The CDR3 loop is CSATPYRLAGGIDTQYF. DNA of the CDR3: TGCAGTGCTACCCCGTACAGGCTAGCGGGAGGTATAGATACGCAGTATTTT.

In DNA, the CDR3 is TGTGCCAGCAGCCCGGCCAACACCGGGGAGCTGTTTTTT. This sequence encodes CASSPANTGELFF. The V and J genes are TRBV7-2 and TRBJ2-2; D ambiguous. V lost 5 bases to trimming and J lost 2 bases, with 6 bases between them. The CDR3 consists of 13 residues. Per germline, CDR1 SGHTA and CDR2 FQGNSA.

In its sample, this clonotype was seen many times. The chain links TRBV4-1 to TRBJ2-1, with D possibly matching TRBD2 (5 bases). V was clipped by 4 bases and J by 6 bases, with 16 bases between them. This CDR3 region has 15 residues. Germline lookup yields CDR1 MGHRA and CDR2 YSYEKL. The CDR3 region is CASSPSSTSINEQFF. The CDR3 coding sequence is TGCGCCAGCAGCCCCTCGAGCACTAGTATCAATGAGCAGTTCTTC.

The chain combines TRBV7-3 with TRBJ2-1; D not resolved. V lost 0 bases, J lost 8 bases, and 11 bases lay in between. The germline V gene encodes CDR1 SGHTA and CDR2 FQGTGA. The CDR3 contains 14 residues. CDR3 DNA: TGTGCCAGCAGCTTAACGAGGTTAATGGATGAGCAGTTCTTC. This gives the protein CASSLTRLMDEQFF.

This clonotype came up a few times. V and J are TRBV6-1 and TRBJ1-3; no clear D. Trimming took 6 bases from V and 0 from J, leaving 12 bases between them. CDR1 is MNHNS and CDR2 is SASEGT in the germline V gene. The CDR3 runs 15 residues. The CDR3 reads CASSQRSSSGNTIYF. The CDR3, as DNA: TGTGCCAGCAGCCAAAGGTCGAGCTCTGGAAACACCATATATTTT.

The V and J genes are TRBV20-1 and TRBJ2-2; TRBD1 is a possible D gene (6 bases). Trimming stripped 1 base from V and 3 bases from J, with 9 bases between. Germline CDR1 and CDR2: DFQATT and SNEGSKA (reference sequence). CDR3 size: 14 residues. The CDR3: CSARGTVDTGELFF. DNA for the CDR3: TGCAGTGCTAGAGGGACAGTGGACACCGGGGAGCTGTTTTTT.

In regard to this clonotype: This sequence may be a read error, since a much larger clone differs from it by one base. The CDR3 is CASSLLPDGSGYTF. In DNA, the CDR3 is TGTGCCAGCAGTTTGTTGCCAGACGGAAGTGGCTACACCTTC. The J gene is TRBJ1-2, the V gene TRBV28; D gene unclear. Germline assignment: CDR1 MDHEN and CDR2 SYDVKM. The CDR3 extends over 14 amino acids. V lost 3 bases to trimming and J lost 7 bases, with 15 bases between them.

The table lists this clonotype with many counts. The chain employs TRBV7-6 and TRBJ2-1, with TRBD1 matching over 8 bases. Looked up from germline, CDR1 is SGHVS and CDR2 is FNYEAQ. This CDR3 contains 16 residues. V lost 3 bases and J lost 7; bases outside the gene matches: 11. The CDR3 here is CASSLRQGWRVNEQFF. CDR3 coding DNA: TGTGCCAGCAGCTTGCGACAGGGGTGGCGGGTAAATGAGCAGTTCTTC.

This clonotype showed up just once. The genes are TRBV12-3 or TRBV12-4 and TRBJ1-1, with D uncertain. The CDR3 sequence is 15 residues long. Trimming left V 6 bases short and J 0 bases short, with 14 bases between. In DNA, the CDR3 is TGTGCCAGCAGAGTTTTAATGTCCGTGAACACTGAAGCTTTCTTT. This codes for CASRVLMSVNTEAFF.

This clonotype was counted between two and nine times. The J gene is TRBJ1-4, the V gene TRBV12-3 or TRBV12-4; no firm D call. Trimming shortened V by 4 bases and J by 8 bases, and 17 bases separated the two germline ends. The CDR3 runs to 15 residues. CDR3: CASSSFSGYGEKLFF. CDR3 in DNA: TGTGCCAGCAGTTCATTCAGCGGATACGGGGAAAAACTGTTTTTT.

The chain combines TRBV3-1 with TRBJ2-3, with a possible D match to TRBD1 (5 bases). CDR3 length equals 17 residues. V was cut by 2 bases and J by 2 bases, with 17 bases left in between. Germline V gene data show CDR1 as LGHDT and CDR2 as YNNKEL (reference sequence). CDR3 nucleotide sequence: TGTGCCAGCAGCCAATTTCGTGTGGGGCGCCACACAGATACGCAGTATTTT. This gives the protein CASSQFRVGRHTDTQYF.

The J gene is TRBJ2-1, the V gene TRBV5-1; 7 bases align to TRBD1. Germline trimming cut 2 bases from V and 8 bases from J; bases unmatched to any gene: 1. Germline lookup yields CDR1 SGHRS and CDR2 YFSETQ. There are 12 residues in the CDR3. The CDR3 protein is CASSFTGDEQFF. In DNA form, the CDR3 reads TGCGCCAGCAGCTTTACAGGGGATGAGCAGTTCTTC.

This clonotype has a count of ten or more. V is TRBV20-1 and J is TRBJ2-3; perhaps TRBD1 as D (5 bases). This CDR3 is built from 17 residues. Trimming took 1 base from V and 2 from J, leaving 19 bases between them. CDR1 is DFQATT and CDR2 is SNEGSKA in the germline V gene (reference sequence). CDR3 region: CSARGMGHAEYTDTQYF. The CDR3 bases are TGCAGTGCTAGAGGAATGGGGCACGCAGAATACACAGATACGCAGTATTTT.

This rearrangement joins TRBV20-1 to TRBJ2-7, with D possibly TRBD1 on 6 matching bases. Trimming cost V 2 bases and J 0 bases, with 11 bases left between them. This CDR3 is built from 14 residues. The germline V gene encodes CDR1 DFQATT and CDR2 SNEGSKA (reference sequence). CDR3 loop: CSARKGQNSYEQYF. The CDR3 nucleotides read TGCAGTGCTAGAAAGGGACAAAACTCCTACGAGCAGTACTTC.

This clonotype was counted a few times. The V gene is TRBV25-1, the J gene TRBJ2-3, with D perhaps matching TRBD2 (5 bases). The ends were cut back, 6 bases at V and 2 bases at J, with 12 bases in the middle. The germline CDR1 and CDR2 sequences are MGHDK and SYGVNS. The CDR3 has 14 amino acids. The CDR3 spells CASRRTGFTDTQYF. The CDR3 DNA follows: TGTGCCAGCAGGAGGACTGGATTCACAGATACGCAGTATTTT.

This clonotype was detected ten times or more. J is TRBJ2-4 and V is TRBV5-1, with D tentatively TRBD2 (5 bases). There are 16 residues in the CDR3. CDR1 and CDR2 from the germline V gene are SGHRS and YFSETQ. Trimming shortened V by 0 bases and J by 2 bases, and 12 bases separated the two germline ends. CDR3 bases: TGCGCCAGCAGCTTGGCCCTGAGCGGTACCAAAAACATTCAGTACTTC. Amino acids: CASSLALSGTKNIQYF.

V and J are TRBV29-1 and TRBJ2-1; either TRBD1 or TRBD2 may fit D (5 bases each). This CDR3 is built from 13 residues. Germline V CDR1 and CDR2: SQVTM, ANQGSEA. The V end lost 1 base, the J end lost 8 bases, and 12 bases lay between the germline ends. The CDR3, as DNA: TGCAGCGTTGAAGGGGGACGACCCTATGAGCAGTTCTTC. This codes for CSVEGGRPYEQFF.

The gene calls are TRBV12-3 or TRBV12-4 and TRBJ2-5; TRBD1 aligns across 8 bases. This CDR3 contains 14 residues. Germline trimming cut 5 bases from V and 1 base from J; bases unmatched to any gene: 3. The CDR3, as DNA: TGTGCCAGCAGTCGACAGGGGTTCCAAGAGACCCAGTACTTC. The encoded protein is CASSRQGFQETQYF.

Remarks on this clonotype: A junction boundary mismatches the germline segment, possibly from a read error. CDR3 sequence (DNA): TGTGCCAGCAGCGTAGCTCCGAACGACAATGAGCACTTCTTC. Translation gives CASSVAPNDNEHFF. The chain has TRBV9 and TRBJ2-1; D is undetermined. The CDR3 is 14 amino acids. From germline, CDR1 is SGDLS and CDR2 YYNGEE.

This clonotype was seen repeatedly, ten times or more. The CDR3 nucleotides are TGTGCCAGCAGTTTAGGACGTAGCGGTCTGCAAGAGACCCAGTACTTC. Residues: CASSLGRSGLQETQYF. V usage is TRBV12-3 or TRBV12-4 and J usage is TRBJ2-5, with D possibly being TRBD2 (6 bases). The CDR3 runs to 16 residues. V lost 1 base, J lost 2 bases, and 14 bases lay in between.